Below, one TCR beta chain is given with its context. Produced via immunoSEQ multiplex PCR; TCRdb's table is partial and in-frame only. The sample contains 250,000 to 350,000 clones, roughly 87% of which appear only once. This sample was included in a study of blood T cell repertoires in COVID-19. Study in general: Nucleic acid was either cDNA or gDNA, and it came from T cells, B-cell-depleted T cells, or PBMCs.

The CDR3 runs to 14 residues. The V end lost 2 bases, the J end lost 2 bases, and 9 bases lay between the germline ends. The germline V gene encodes CDR1 MNHEY and CDR2 SMNVEV (reference sequence). This chain joins TRBV27 and TRBJ1-2, with D possibly TRBD1 on 5 matching bases. The TCR sequence derives from a woman aged 45 to 65 who had recovered from COVID-19. Sequencing was carried out using peripheral blood. The CDR3 DNA reads TGTGCCAGCAGTTTAAAGCCAGGGAACTATGGCTACACCTTC. Protein: CASSLKPGNYGYTF.